The rows below give T cell receptor beta chains drawn from one sample of a study of blood T cell repertoires in COVID-19. Profiled with immunoSEQ multiplex PCR; TCRdb holds only in-frame clones, not every one. The sample contains some 320,000 clones, about 87% of which appear only once. The sequenced sample consisted of peripheral blood. These TCRs come from a woman between 45 and 60 years old who had recovered from COVID-19. Each CDR3 is given with its conserved first and last residue. The D gene is left open where the match is weak. Clone size, where shown, is once, few, many, or a class for clones that have expanded.

TRBJ1-3 | TRBV19 | - | - | CASSPRLSSGNTIYF | TGTGCCAGTTCCCCACGCCTGAGCTCTGGAAACACCATATATTTT
TRBJ1-2 | TRBV6-5 | - | - | CASKDFNYGYTF | TGTGCCAGCAAAGACTTTAACTATGGCTACACCTTC
TRBJ1-2 | TRBV6-2/TRBV6-3 | - | once | CASSYSVSGGPIGGYTF | TGTGCCAGCAGTTACTCGGTGTCGGGGGGCCCAATCGGTGGCTACACCTTC
TRBJ2-7 | TRBV5-8 | TRBD2 | - | CASSTTSGSRAEQYF | TGTGCCAGCAGCACGACTAGCGGGAGCCGTGCTGAGCAGTACTTC
TRBJ1-1 | TRBV7-8 | - | - | CASSPREGTETEAFF | TGTGCCAGCAGCCCTAGGGAGGGGACGGAAACTGAAGCTTTCTTT
TRBJ2-5 | TRBV6-5 | TRBD2 | - | CASRASGIETQYF | TGTGCCAGCCGGGCTAGCGGGATCGAGACCCAGTACTTC
TRBJ1-2 | TRBV19 | - | - | CASSIVADFYGYTF | TGTGCCAGTAGTATTGTGGCAGACTTCTATGGCTACACCTTC
TRBJ2-3 | TRBV9 | - | - | CASSTGEVSGARGTDTQYF | TGTGCCAGCAGCACCGGAGAAGTGAGCGGAGCAAGGGGCACAGATACGCAGTATTTT
TRBJ2-2 | TRBV11-2 | - | once | CASSPGQSGELFF | TGTGCCAGCAGCCCGGGACAATCCGGGGAGCTGTTTTTT
TRBJ2-7 | TRBV15 | - | - | CATSRETLYEQYF | TGTGCCACCAGCAGAGAGACACTTTACGAGCAGTACTTC
TRBJ1-6 | TRBV7-2 | - | once | CASRGDRTAYTPLHF | TGTGCCAGCAGGGGAGACAGGACGGCCTATACACCCCTCCACTTT
TRBJ2-3 | TRBV30 | TRBD1 | - | CAWRTGTGVTDTQYF | TGTGCCTGGAGAACCGGGACAGGGGTCACAGATACGCAGTATTTT
TRBJ1-1 | TRBV29-1 | - | - | CSGADPKAFTEAFF | TGCAGCGGAGCGGACCCTAAGGCGTTCACTGAAGCTTTCTTT
TRBJ2-7 | TRBV19 | TRBD2 | - | CASSSRGGVYEQYF | TGTGCCAGTAGTTCGCGGGGGGGAGTCTACGAGCAGTACTTC
TRBJ1-1 | TRBV28 | - | once | CASSLTVNTEAFF | TGTGCCAGCAGTTTAACAGTGAACACTGAAGCTTTCTTT
TRBJ2-1 | TRBV10-3 | - | - | CAVSRETGPNEQFF | TGTGCCGTAAGCCGGGAGACGGGCCCCAATGAGCAGTTCTTC
TRBJ2-4 | TRBV10-2 | - | - | CASSDPGDVNLAKNIQYF | TGCGCCAGCAGTGACCCAGGGGACGTCAACTTAGCCAAAAACATTCAGTACTTC
TRBJ1-3 | TRBV11-2 | - | - | CASSLIRGNAGNTIYF | TGTGCCAGCAGCTTGATACGAGGGAACGCTGGAAACACCATATATTTT
TRBJ2-7 | TRBV4-1 | - | - | CASSQGRGGDYEQYF | TGCGCCAGCAGCCAAGGTAGAGGGGGTGACTACGAGCAGTACTTC
TRBJ2-1 | TRBV13 | TRBD2 | - | CASSGLAHYNEQFF | TGTGCCAGCAGCGGACTAGCGCACTACAATGAGCAGTTCTTC